The clone carrying this T cell receptor (beta chain) came up a few times. TCRdb passed the RT-PCR reads through MiXCR, listing each CDR3 protein once. The data show about 680,000 distinct CDR3 sequences, about 14% seen once. The CDR3 spans 16 residues. Per the germline V gene, CDR1 is GTSNPN and CDR2 is SVGIG (reference sequence). Germline trimming cut 1 base from V and 7 bases from J; bases unmatched to any gene: 11. The sequence came from a female donor in good health, serving as a healthy control. The chain combines TRBV30 with TRBJ2-5; 11 positions agree with TRBD2. Sequencing was done on a sample of memory CD4+ T cells from blood. The CDR3 spells CAWSAGQLAGDVTQYF. CDR3 coding DNA: TGTGCCTGGAGTGCAGGGCAACTAGCGGGAGACGTGACCCAGTACTTC.